This TCR beta chain came from a study of identical twins (dated by TCRdb to the mid-2010s). Describing the broader study: To test whether fetal clonotypes persist, the study used deep sequencing on TCR alpha and beta repertoires from monozygotic twins, unrelated adults of various ages, and cord blood. To rule out contamination, replicate twin experiments were performed at different times with different library preparation protocols. Results the study describes overall, beyond this receptor: Conclusions relied on cross-sectional statistical analysis, since the same donors could not be followed over many years. Abundant cord blood beta clonotypes had fewer insertions, young adult naive repertoires showed a similar but weaker trend, and memory repertoires showed no such trend. Compared with coincidental sharing between unrelated individuals, out-of-frame TCR alpha sequences shared between twins showed an excess of sequences with low generation probability. In monozygotic twins, out-of-frame TCR alpha sharing was systematically underestimated by recombination models, although the models agreed with sharing between unrelated individuals. A weaker excess of twin sharing was found in beta out-of-frame sequences because the signal-to-noise ratio was lowered by fewer shared sequences. Invariant T cells such as MAIT and iNKT could partly confound zero-insertion analyses, though diverse VJ usage argued against this for most clonotypes.

The receptor library was made with 5' RACE. TCRdb shows the sequencer as Illumina HiSeq 2000. Template switching added a universal primer binding site, and the final cDNA carried a unique molecular identifier that allowed TCR cDNA molecules to be counted accurately. Specific primers in the conserved constant-segment region were used to synthesize first-strand cDNA for TCR alpha and beta chains. To control for contamination, every cDNA library was double barcoded, receiving both a SMART-Mk sample barcode and Illumina barcodes. TruSeq adapter sequences and Illumina sample barcodes were added in two successive PCR steps. The Illumina HiSeq platform was used with custom primers to sequence TCR alpha and beta cDNA libraries. Concerning the study's data processing: Raw reads were processed with MiGEC to extract unique molecular identifiers, and MiXCR was used to determine CDR3 positions. Recombination models were inferred per individual with the repgenHMM and IGoR tools using an EM algorithm. Shared clonotypes were analyzed with the tcR package in R, and sharing was normalized by the product of cloneset sizes. Out-of-frame nonproductive sequences were analyzed to study raw recombination free of thymic and clonal selection effects. TCRdb trimmed public reads at Q25 via fastp, called clones via MiXCR and kept in-frame beta chains. Rows matching on CDR3 protein sequence are summarized as one entry with the most common DNA and genes. TCRdb, rather than the study authors, made the V and J calls. In this sample the table shows roughly 1,500,000 distinct CDR3 sequences, less than 35% of which occur a single time. The ten most abundant clones make up more than 0.25% of the sample.

Comment on this clonotype: It has no known antigen specificity. No much larger clonotype is one base removed from it; base qualities were not supplied.

The CDR3 runs 14 residues from the cysteine to the phenylalanine. The CDR3 DNA has 42 bases and is translated from base 1. CDR1 DFQATT and CDR2 SNEGSKA are derived from the germline V gene (reference sequence). Only healthy Caucasian donors were included. The chain is assembled from TRBV20-1 and TRBJ2-1; the D gene is perhaps TRBD2, from 5 matching bases. The assigned J gene may be wrong: the sequence end matches TRBJ2-7 better. Material: cord blood. The clonotype comes from a newborn girl in good health. The CDR3 corresponds to CSAMGANSYNEQYF. The bases read TGCAGTGCTATGGGAGCAAACTCCTACAATGAGCAGTACTTC.